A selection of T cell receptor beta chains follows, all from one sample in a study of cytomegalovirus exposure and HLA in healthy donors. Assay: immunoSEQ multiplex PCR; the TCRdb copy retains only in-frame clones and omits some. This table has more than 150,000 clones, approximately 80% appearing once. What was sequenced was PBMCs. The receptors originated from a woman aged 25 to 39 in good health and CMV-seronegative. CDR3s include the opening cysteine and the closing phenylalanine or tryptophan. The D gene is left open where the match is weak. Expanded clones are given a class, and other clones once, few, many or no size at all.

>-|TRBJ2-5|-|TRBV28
CASSWGQSLETQYF
TGTGCCAGCAGTTGGGGGCAGAGCCTGGAGACCCAGTACTTC
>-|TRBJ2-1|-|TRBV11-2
CASSGGRGRGNEQFF
TGTGCCAGCAGCGGAGGGCGGGGGCGGGGGAATGAGCAGTTCTTC
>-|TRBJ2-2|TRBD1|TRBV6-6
CASSYSRTGNTGELFF
TGTGCCAGCAGTTACTCCCGGACAGGGAACACCGGGGAGCTGTTTTTT
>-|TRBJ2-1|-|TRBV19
CASSINGGMWEASYNEQFF
TGTGCCAGTAGTATTAATGGAGGCATGTGGGAGGCGAGCTACAATGAGCAGTTCTTC
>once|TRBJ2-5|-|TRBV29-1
CSVETGIQETQYF
TGCAGCGTTGAGACGGGAATCCAAGAGACCCAGTACTTC
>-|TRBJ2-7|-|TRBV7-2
CASSLAEGPYEQYF
TGTGCCAGCAGCTTAGCGGAGGGGCCCTACGAGCAGTACTTC
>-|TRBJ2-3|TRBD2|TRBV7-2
CASSLLAADTDTQYF
TGTGCCAGCAGCTTACTAGCGGCTGACACAGATACGCAGTATTTT
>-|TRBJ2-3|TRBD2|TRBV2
CASSRAGGPWSTDTQYF
TGTGCCAGCAGCAGAGCGGGGGGGCCTTGGAGCACAGATACGCAGTATTTT
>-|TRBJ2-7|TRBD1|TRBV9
CASSGGTGAAYEQYF
TGTGCCAGCAGCGGAGGGACAGGGGCGGCCTACGAGCAGTACTTC
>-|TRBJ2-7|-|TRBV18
CASSDRVLLSGVIEQYF
TGTGCCAGCTCTGACAGGGTCTTACTTAGCGGGGTTATCGAGCAGTACTTC
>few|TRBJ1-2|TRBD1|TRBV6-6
CATRQGAHYGYTF
TGTGCCACACGACAGGGGGCTCACTATGGCTACACCTTC
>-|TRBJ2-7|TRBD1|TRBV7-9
CASSVNRGTETYEQYF
TGTGCCAGCAGCGTCAACAGGGGGACAGAGACCTACGAGCAGTACTTC
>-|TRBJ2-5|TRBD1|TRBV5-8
CASSWGQTNTGETQYF
TGTGCCAGCAGCTGGGGACAGACTAACACGGGGGAGACCCAGTACTTC
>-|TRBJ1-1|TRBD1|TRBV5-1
CASRWTGDTEAFF
TGCGCCAGCAGATGGACAGGGGACACTGAAGCTTTCTTT
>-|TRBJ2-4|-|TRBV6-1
CASSVGQSRDIQYF
TGTGCCAGCAGTGTTGGGCAGTCCAGGGACATTCAGTACTTC
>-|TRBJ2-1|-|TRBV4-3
CASSQVASFYNEQFF
TGCGCCAGCAGCCAAGTAGCTAGCTTCTACAATGAGCAGTTCTTC
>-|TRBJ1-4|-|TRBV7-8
CASSLVVGLGAEKLFF
TGTGCCAGCAGCTTAGTAGTAGGCCTGGGAGCTGAAAAACTGTTTTTT
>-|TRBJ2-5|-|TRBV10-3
CAISDPPGEETQYF
TGTGCCATCAGTGATCCCCCAGGGGAAGAGACCCAGTACTTC
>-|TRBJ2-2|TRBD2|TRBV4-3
CASSQDRTSGTNTGELFF
TGCGCCAGCAGCCAAGACAGGACTAGCGGAACGAACACCGGGGAGCTGTTTTTT
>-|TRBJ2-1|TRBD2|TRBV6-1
CASSVGLAGVPYDNEQFF
TGTGCCAGCAGTGTGGGACTAGCGGGGGTCCCTTATGACAATGAGCAGTTCTTC
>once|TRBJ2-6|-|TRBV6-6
CASKTGSSGANGLTF
TGTGCCAGCAAGACAGGTTCTTCTGGGGCCAACGGCCTGACTTTC
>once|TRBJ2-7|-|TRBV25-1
CASKAIDYEQYF
TGTGCCAGCAAAGCCATTGACTACGAGCAGTACTTC
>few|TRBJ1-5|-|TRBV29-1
CSVELTREGSAYSNQPQHF
TGCAGCGTTGAACTGACCAGGGAGGGGTCGGCATATAGCAATCAGCCCCAGCATTTT
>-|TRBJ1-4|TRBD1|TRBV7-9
CASSLGWTGATNEKLFF
TGTGCCAGCAGCTTAGGCTGGACAGGCGCAACTAATGAAAAACTGTTTTTT
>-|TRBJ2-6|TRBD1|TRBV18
CASSQQGAYGANVLTF
TGTGCCAGCTCACAGCAGGGGGCGTACGGGGCCAACGTCCTGACTTTC
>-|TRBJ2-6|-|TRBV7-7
CASSEDAYSGANGLTF
TGTGCTAGCAGCGAGGACGCTTACTCTGGGGCCAACGGCCTGACTTTC
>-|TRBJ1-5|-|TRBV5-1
CASSLGQNNQPQHF
TGCGCCAGCAGCTTGGGACAGAACAATCAGCCCCAGCATTTT
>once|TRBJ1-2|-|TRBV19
CASSRDTTYGYTF
TGTGCCAGTAGCCGGGACACCACCTATGGCTACACCTTC
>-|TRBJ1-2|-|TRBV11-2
CASSPISGRGGYTF
TGTGCCAGCAGCCCAATTAGTGGGAGGGGTGGCTACACCTTC
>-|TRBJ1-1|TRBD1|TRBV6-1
CASTRDRGGDTEAFF
TGTGCCAGCACTAGAGACAGGGGGGGAGACACTGAAGCTTTCTTT
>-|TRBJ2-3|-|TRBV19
CASSETGYGTDTQYF
TGTGCCAGTAGCGAGACTGGGTACGGCACAGATACGCAGTATTTT
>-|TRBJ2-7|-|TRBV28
CASSFMGTDYYEQYF
TGTGCCAGCAGTTTTATGGGGACGGACTACTACGAGCAGTACTTC
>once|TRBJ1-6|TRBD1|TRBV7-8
CASSLHPGTGSSPLHF
TGTGCCAGCAGCTTACACCCCGGGACAGGGAGTTCACCCCTCCACTTT
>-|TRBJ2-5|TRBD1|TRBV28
CASSLGTAQETQYF
TGTGCCAGCAGTTTAGGGACAGCTCAAGAGACCCAGTACTTC
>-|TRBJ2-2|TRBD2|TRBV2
CASIPRGIAGSTGNTGELFF
TGTGCCAGCATCCCACGCGGGATAGCGGGGTCCACAGGGAACACCGGGGAGCTGTTTTTT
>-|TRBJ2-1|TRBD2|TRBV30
CAWSVTRTSGRSGNEQFF
TGTGCCTGGAGTGTAACCCGGACTAGCGGGAGAAGTGGCAATGAGCAGTTCTTC
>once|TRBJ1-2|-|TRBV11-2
CASSSRGGASRGYTF
TGTGCCAGCAGCTCTAGGGGTGGGGCCTCTAGGGGCTACACCTTC
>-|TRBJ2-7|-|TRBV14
CASTNDTSYEQYF
TGTGCCAGCACCAACGACACTTCCTACGAGCAGTACTTC
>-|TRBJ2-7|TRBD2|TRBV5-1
CASSLDSGAYEQYF
TGCGCCAGCAGCTTGGATAGCGGGGCCTACGAGCAGTACTTC
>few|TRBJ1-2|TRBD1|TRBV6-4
CASSATGARGYTF
TGTGCCAGCAGCGCGACAGGGGCGCGTGGCTACACCTTC
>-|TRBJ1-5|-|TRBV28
CASNDRGFNQPQHF
TGTGCCAGCAACGACCGGGGTTTCAATCAGCCCCAGCATTTT
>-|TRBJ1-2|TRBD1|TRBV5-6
CASGDRDGYTF
TGTGCCAGCGGAGACAGGGATGGCTACACCTTC
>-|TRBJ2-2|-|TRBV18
CASSPGVLDWGELFF
TGTGCCAGCTCTCCGGGGGTATTGGATTGGGGGGAGCTGTTTTTT
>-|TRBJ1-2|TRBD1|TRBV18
CASSPQPGQGNYGYTF
TGTGCCAGCTCACCGCAACCCGGACAGGGAAACTATGGCTACACCTTC
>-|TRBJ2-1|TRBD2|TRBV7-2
CASSPRLGGSGGNNEQFF
TGTGCCAGCAGCCCCCGTCTGGGGGGTAGCGGGGGGAATAATGAGCAGTTCTTC
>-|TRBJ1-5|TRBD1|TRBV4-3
CASSQALLGQGLQPQHF
TGCGCCAGCAGCCAAGCTCTATTGGGACAGGGATTACAGCCCCAGCATTTT
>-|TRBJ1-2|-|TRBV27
CASSFGTGSDYGYTF
TGTGCCAGCAGTTTCGGGACTGGGTCGGACTATGGCTACACCTTC
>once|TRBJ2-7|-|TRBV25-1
CASSDYDGTYEQYF
TGTGCCAGCAGTGATTATGACGGGACCTACGAGCAGTACTTC
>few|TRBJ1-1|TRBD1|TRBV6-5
CASSYSGGPNTEAFF
TGTGCCAGCAGTTACTCAGGGGGCCCTAACACTGAAGCTTTCTTT
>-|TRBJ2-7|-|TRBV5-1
CASSLAQGYEQYF
TGCGCCAGCAGCTTAGCACAGGGTTACGAGCAGTACTTC